These 28 T cell receptor beta chains came from one sample sequenced in a study of cytomegalovirus exposure and HLA in healthy donors (dated by TCRdb to about 2017). Libraries were made using the immunoSEQ multiplex PCR assay. TCRdb retrieved this table from immuneACCESS and kept in-frame rearrangements only. Not all clones are present; in checked studies, unresolved V genes account for under half, and no reason is known for the remainder. This sample holds 150,000 to 200,000 clones; 85% to 90% were observed only once. The ten biggest clones cover 1.4% of the sample. Sequenced: PBMCs. The receptor source for this set is a woman between 25 and 40 years old in good health and CMV-seronegative.

The gene calls are TRBV5-1 and TRBJ1-3; weak D call: TRBD1 (6 bases). Germline CDR1 is SGHRS and CDR2 is YFSETQ. The ends were cut back, 1 base at V and 1 base at J, with 15 bases in the middle. The CDR3 consists of 17 residues. The CDR3 sequence: CASSLSRTGFSGNTIYF. The DNA of the CDR3 is TGCGCCAGCAGCTTGAGTCGAACAGGGTTTTCTGGAAACACCATATATTTT. Together with reference TRBV5-1 and TRBJ1-3, the CDR3 gives the full variable domain: KAGVTQTPRYLIKTRGQQVTLSCSPISGHRSVSWYQQTPGQGLQFLFEYFSETQRNKGNFPGRFSGRQFSNSRSEMNVSTLELGDSALYLCASSLSRTGFSGNTIYFGEGSWLTVV.

This chain joins TRBV13 and TRBJ1-2; 7 positions agree with TRBD1. Germline CDR1 is PRHDT and CDR2 is FYEKMQ (reference sequence). V trimming: 0 bases; J trimming: 2 bases; junction bases outside the gene matches: 9. The CDR3 is 17 amino acids. The CDR3 loop reads CASSLGLGTDTNYGYTF. The DNA of the CDR3 is TGTGCCAGCAGCTTAGGGTTAGGGACAGACACCAACTATGGCTACACCTTC.

The chain joins TRBV29-1 to TRBJ2-7, with 7 bases that match TRBD1. The germline CDR1 and CDR2 sequences are SQVTM and ANQGSEA. The CDR3 sequence is 15 residues long. Trimming at V came to 0 bases and at J to 0 bases, leaving 5 bases not matched to a gene. As DNA, the CDR3 is TGCAGCGTTGAAGATGAGACAGGGTTCTCCTACGAGCAGTACTTC. It specifies CSVEDETGFSYEQYF.

J is TRBJ2-5 and V is TRBV9; 9 bases are a match to TRBD2. J gave up 2 bases and V 0 bases, and 5 bases lay outside the gene matches. Per the germline V gene, CDR1 is SGDLS and CDR2 is YYNGEE. The CDR3 consists of 16 residues. DNA for the CDR3: TGTGCCAGCAGCGTAGGAAGCGGGGGGTCGCAAGAGACCCAGTACTTC. Amino acids: CASSVGSGGSQETQYF.

The chain links TRBV19 to TRBJ2-7; 11 bases fit TRBD2. The germline gives CDR1 LNHDA, CDR2 SQIVND (reference sequence). J lost 0 bases, V lost 4 bases, and 2 bases had no gene match. The CDR3 sequence is 15 residues long. This CDR3 is CASSTGLAASYEQYF. CDR3 nucleotide sequence: TGTGCCAGTAGTACGGGACTAGCGGCCTCCTACGAGCAGTACTTC.

The V call is TRBV5-5, the J call TRBJ1-4, with 9 bases fitting TRBD1. Trimming removed 5 bases from V and 6 bases from J; junction bases left unmatched: 8. Germline CDR1 SGHKS, CDR2 YYEKEE (reference sequence). The CDR3 has 15 residues. The CDR3 protein is CASRRAGTGHEKLFF. DNA of the CDR3: TGTGCCAGCAGAAGAGCCGGGACAGGGCATGAAAAACTGTTTTTT.

This clone appeared once. The chain recombines TRBV4-1 with TRBJ2-7; 7 bases line up with TRBD2. The CDR3 runs to 14 residues. The germline V gene has CDR1 MGHRA and CDR2 YSYEKL. After removal of 3 bases from V and 3 bases from J, the junction contained 5 bases not matched to a gene. The CDR3 sequence is CASSQGGTYYEQYF. As DNA, the CDR3 is TGCGCCAGCAGCCAGGGGGGGACTTACTACGAGCAGTACTTC.

The rearrangement links TRBV9 to TRBJ1-1; D possibly corresponds to TRBD1 (6 bases). CDR1 is SGDLS and CDR2 is YYNGEE in the germline V gene. The CDR3 has 17 residues. V lost 3 bases and J lost 4, with 22 bases in between. The CDR3 loop reads CASSGFRQGNEGTEAFF. The DNA of the CDR3 is TGTGCCAGCAGCGGCTTCCGGCAGGGGAATGAGGGCACTGAAGCTTTCTTT.

This clone showed up just once. The V gene is TRBV5-6, the J gene TRBJ1-2; a possible D gene is TRBD1 (6 bases). Germline assignment: CDR1 SGHDT and CDR2 YYEEEE. There are 16 residues in the CDR3. The V gene lost 2 bases and the J gene lost 4 bases, with 18 bases spanning the gap. The CDR3 region has the DNA TGTGCCAGCAGCTTAACAGGGCTTTCTCCCCTCTATGGCTACACCTTC. Amino acid sequence: CASSLTGLSPLYGYTF.

In this sample, this clone turned up a few times. V gene TRBV10-1 combines with J gene TRBJ1-3; a weak D match, TRBD1 (5 bases). Germline V lookup: CDR1 WNHNN, CDR2 SYGVQD (reference sequence). CDR3 length equals 13 residues. V was cut by 8 bases and J by 0 bases, with 8 bases left in between. The CDR3 DNA follows: TGCGCCAGCGGAGACAGCTCTGGAAACACCATATATTTT. Protein: CASGDSSGNTIYF.

The chain is built from TRBV27 and TRBJ1-2, with 12 nucleotides matching TRBD1. V trimming: 5 bases; J trimming: 4 bases; junction bases outside the gene matches: 11. This CDR3 region has 17 residues. Germline CDR1 MNHEY, CDR2 SMNVEV (reference sequence). DNA of the CDR3: TGTGCCAGCAGTGCCGGGACAGGGGGCGCTTCTGGCTATGGCTACACCTTC. Residues: CASSAGTGGASGYGYTF.

The chain links TRBV13 to TRBJ2-2; 9 nucleotides match TRBD2. V trimming: 4 bases; J trimming: 8 bases; junction bases outside the gene matches: 17. CDR1 and CDR2 (germline): PRHDT, FYEKMQ (reference sequence). There are 18 residues in the CDR3. CDR3 residues: CASSSKTLQRGEHGELFF. DNA for the CDR3: TGTGCCAGCAGCTCGAAGACATTACAGCGGGGGGAGCATGGGGAGCTGTTTTTT.

This clone is a singleton in its sample. The genes are TRBV7-9 and TRBJ1-5; maybe TRBD1 (6 bases). This CDR3 is built from 14 residues. The germline gives CDR1 SEHNR, CDR2 FQNEAQ (reference sequence). Trimming left V 8 bases short and J 4 bases short, with 15 bases between. CDR3 DNA sequence: TGTGCCAGCTCGTCGGGGACAACTAATCAGCCCCAGCATTTT. It yields the protein CASSSGTTNQPQHF.

The chain recombines TRBV13 with TRBJ2-1; 14 bases line up with TRBD2. J was trimmed by 8 bases and V by 2 bases; bases with no gene match: 11. Germline V gene sequence: CDR1 PRHDT, CDR2 FYEKMQ (reference sequence). The length of the CDR3 is 18 residues. As DNA, the CDR3 is TGTGCCAGCAGCTTATCGTATCCCGGGACTAGCGGGGGCGATGAGCAGTTCTTC. It is translated as CASSLSYPGTSGGDEQFF.

The V gene is TRBV7-9, the J gene TRBJ2-6, with D possibly TRBD2 on 5 matching bases. CDR1 is SEHNR and CDR2 is FQNEAQ in the germline V gene (reference sequence). The ends were cut back, 5 bases at V and 0 bases at J, with 20 bases in the middle. The CDR3 has 19 residues. The DNA for the CDR3 is TGTGCCAGCAGCCCCTCCCCCGGACTCAAGAGCTCTGGGGCCAACGTCCTGACTTTC. Protein: CASSPSPGLKSSGANVLTF.

This chain uses TRBV5-5 with TRBJ1-6, with 10 bases fitting TRBD1. There are 16 residues in the CDR3. With V trimmed by 2 bases and J by 7 bases, 6 bases remained unmatched. The germline gives CDR1 SGHKS, CDR2 YYEKEE (reference sequence). The CDR3 DNA is TGTGCCAGCAGCTTCAACCGGGGACAGGGGAATTCACCCCTCCACTTT. The encoded protein is CASSFNRGQGNSPLHF.

This clone was detected once. V and J are TRBV4-3 and TRBJ2-3; possibly TRBD2 for D (5 bases). CDR1 LGHNA and CDR2 YSLEER come from the germline V gene. Trimming shortened V by 0 bases and J by 0 bases, and 10 bases separated the two germline ends. The CDR3 has 16 residues. The CDR3 DNA reads TGCGCCAGCAGCCAAGATGAGTCGGGGAGCACAGATACGCAGTATTTT. Protein sequence: CASSQDESGSTDTQYF.

The chain joins TRBV4-1 to TRBJ2-1, with D unresolved. From germline, CDR1 is MGHRA and CDR2 YSYEKL. The CDR3 runs to 10 residues. V shed 8 bases and J shed 5 bases, with 4 bases lying between them. In DNA, the CDR3 is TGCGCCAGCTCGGACAATGAGCAGTTCTTC. This gives the protein CASSDNEQFF.

CDR3 nucleotides: TGTGCCAGCAGCGTAGCTGCTAGCGGGGGGGTCAAAGAGACCCAGTACTTC. Protein: CASSVAASGGVKETQYF. This rearrangement joins TRBV9 to TRBJ2-5; 12 bases are a match to TRBD2. Germline V gene sequence: CDR1 SGDLS, CDR2 YYNGEE. Trimming cost V 0 bases and J 3 bases; bases outside gene matches: 6. The length of the CDR3 is 17 residues.

The V gene is TRBV2, the J gene TRBJ1-3; a weak D match, TRBD1 (6 bases). V gave up 5 bases and J gave up 5 bases, with 10 bases separating them. CDR1 and CDR2 (germline): SNHLY, FYNNEI. The CDR3 is 13 residues long. The CDR3 DNA is TGTGCCAGCAGTTCGGGGGGGCGAAACACCATATATTTT. The encoded protein is CASSSGGRNTIYF.

This chain links TRBV4-2 with TRBJ2-7; D perhaps matches TRBD1 (7 bases). Germline V lookup: CDR1 LGHNA, CDR2 YNFKEQ. The CDR3 contains 16 residues. V gave up 0 bases and J gave up 4 bases, with 16 bases separating them. Here the CDR3 reads CASSQDASGGSYEQYF. The CDR3 bases are TGTGCCAGCAGCCAAGATGCATCAGGGGGGTCTTACGAGCAGTACTTC.

The J gene is TRBJ1-1, the V gene TRBV6-5, with D possibly being TRBD1 (5 bases). In germline, CDR1 is MNHEY, CDR2 SVGAGI. Trimming took off 8 bases at V and 8 bases at J, with 21 bases between the two ends. This CDR3 has 14 residues. CDR3 DNA: TGTGCCAGCGGGAAGGGGCCCCTCAGTCAAGAAGCTTTCTTT. The encoded protein is CASGKGPLSQEAFF.

Only one count was recorded for this clone. This chain joins TRBV14 and TRBJ1-2; a possible D gene is TRBD1 (6 bases). The germline V gene encodes CDR1 SGHDN and CDR2 FVKESK. Between the trimmed V and J ends, which lost 2 bases and 4 bases, there was a span of 17 bases. The CDR3 consists of 16 residues. CDR3 nucleotide sequence: TGTGCCAGCAGCCAAAGCCTCTCTGTGGGGGCCTATGGCTACACCTTC. It specifies CASSQSLSVGAYGYTF.

The chain links TRBV18 to TRBJ2-4; no reliable D call. The CDR3 consists of 14 residues. CDR1 is KGHSH, CDR2 LQKENI, per germline. With 5 bases removed from V and 0 bases from J, the gap between germline ends came to 8 bases. In DNA, the CDR3 is TGTGCCAGCTCATGGGCCTCAGCCAAAAACATTCAGTACTTC. Residues: CASSWASAKNIQYF.

This clone appeared a few times. The CDR3 DNA is TGTGCCAGCAGCGTAGGTTCTAGCGGGGGGGCGGGCGAGCAGTTCTTC. As protein: CASSVGSSGGAGEQFF. The chain joins TRBV9 to TRBJ2-1, with 12 bases fitting TRBD2. Germline V lookup: CDR1 SGDLS, CDR2 YYNGEE. This CDR3 has 16 residues. V lost 0 bases to trimming and J lost 10 bases; unmatched junction nucleotides: 8.

This clone was counted a few times. The chain joins TRBV5-6 to TRBJ1-2; TRBD1 agrees at 7 bases. The CDR3 is made up of 16 amino acids. The germline V gene has CDR1 SGHDT and CDR2 YYEEEE. The trim removed 0 bases at V and 0 bases at J, leaving 5 bases unmatched. In nucleotides, the CDR3 is TGTGCCAGCAGCTTGGCCCGGGACAGCTCTAACTATGGCTACACCTTC. It encodes CASSLARDSSNYGYTF. The whole variable domain, filled in from reference TRBV5-6 and TRBJ1-2, reads DAGVTQSPTHLIKTRGQQVTLRCSPKSGHDTVSWYQQALGQGPQFIFQYYEEEERQRGNFPDRFSGHQFPNYSSELNVNALLLGDSALYLCASSLARDSSNYGYTFGSGTRLTVV.

With regard to this clone: Sequence at one end of the junction differs from germline and may be a read error. The CDR3 DNA is TGTGCCAGCAGCGAAGGAGGTGTGCAGCCCCAGCATTTT. Protein: CASSEGGVQPQHF. The rearrangement links TRBV2 to TRBJ1-5; D call uncertain. In germline, CDR1 is SNHLY, CDR2 FYNNEI. This CDR3 has 13 amino acids.

The chain is built from TRBV5-6 and TRBJ2-7; 8 bases align to TRBD1. This CDR3 region has 13 residues. V shed 5 bases and J 3 bases; nucleotides not matched to a gene: 4. Germline CDR1 reads SGHDT; CDR2 reads YYEEEE. This chain's CDR3 is CASRRDRRYEQYF. In DNA, the CDR3 is TGTGCCAGCAGAAGGGACAGGCGCTACGAGCAGTACTTC. The variable domain in full, completed from reference TRBV5-6 and TRBJ2-7, reads DAGVTQSPTHLIKTRGQQVTLRCSPKSGHDTVSWYQQALGQGPQFIFQYYEEEERQRGNFPDRFSGHQFPNYSSELNVNALLLGDSALYLCASRRDRRYEQYFGPGTRLTVT.